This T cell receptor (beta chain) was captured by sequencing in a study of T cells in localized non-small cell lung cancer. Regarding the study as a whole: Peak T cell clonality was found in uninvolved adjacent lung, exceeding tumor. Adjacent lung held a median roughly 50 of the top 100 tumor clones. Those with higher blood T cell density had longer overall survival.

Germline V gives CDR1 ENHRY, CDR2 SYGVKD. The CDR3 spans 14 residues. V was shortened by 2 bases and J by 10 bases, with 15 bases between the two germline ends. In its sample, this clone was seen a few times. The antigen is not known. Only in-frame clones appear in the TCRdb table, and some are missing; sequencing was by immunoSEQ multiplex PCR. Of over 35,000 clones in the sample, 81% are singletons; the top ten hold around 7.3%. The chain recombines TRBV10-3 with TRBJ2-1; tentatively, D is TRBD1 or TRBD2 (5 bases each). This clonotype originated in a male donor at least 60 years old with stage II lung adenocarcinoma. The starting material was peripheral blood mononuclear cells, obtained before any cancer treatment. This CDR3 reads CAISESPLGGEQFF. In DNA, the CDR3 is TGTGCCATCAGTGAGAGCCCGCTTGGGGGAGAGCAGTTCTTC.